This entry concerns a single T cell receptor beta chain. Its antigen is not known. Based on CD45RO/CCR7/CD25/CD127/CD95/CD27, CD4+ regulatory, stem cell-like memory, naive and central memory cells were sorted. These data belong to a study of beta chain features in type 1 diabetes. General study findings and limits: In cDNA sequencing, cells with high TCR expression could be over-represented.

Germline values: CDR1 MGHDK, CDR2 SYGVNS. The CDR3 consists of 14 residues. Trimming cost V 6 bases and J 2 bases; bases outside gene matches: 4. The investigators reverse transcribed all of the isolated RNA, so they sequenced expressed TCRB transcripts. Sequenced by immunoSEQ multiplex PCR; TCRdb stores in-frame clones only, minus some. The repertoire has hundreds of thousands of clones, about 29% of them found once; the top ten carry 0.05% to 0.065%. The origin of this receptor is a young man in good health. The V call is TRBV25-1, the J call TRBJ2-5; 9 bases match TRBD2. Sequences were obtained from naive CD4+ T cells from blood. CDR3 amino acids: CASSLAGGQETQYF. Written as DNA, the CDR3 is TGTGCCAGCAGCCTCGCGGGAGGGCAAGAGACCCAGTACTTC.